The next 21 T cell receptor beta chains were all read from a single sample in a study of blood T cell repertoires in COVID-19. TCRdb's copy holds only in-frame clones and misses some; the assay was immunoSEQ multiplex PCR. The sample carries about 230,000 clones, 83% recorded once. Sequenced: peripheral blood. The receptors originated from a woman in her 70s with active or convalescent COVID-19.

CDR3 sequence: CASSKEDSNQPQHF. The DNA for the CDR3 is TGTGCCAGCAGCAAGGAGGATAGCAATCAGCCCCAGCATTTT. The V and J genes are TRBV21-1 and TRBJ1-5. TRBV21-1 is a recognized pseudogene. The CDR3 runs to 14 residues.

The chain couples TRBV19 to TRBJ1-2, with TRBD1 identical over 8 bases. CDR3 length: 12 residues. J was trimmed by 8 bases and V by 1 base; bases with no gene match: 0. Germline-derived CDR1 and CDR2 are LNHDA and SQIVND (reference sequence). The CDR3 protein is CASSIAGGGYTF. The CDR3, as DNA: TGTGCCAGTAGTATAGCAGGGGGCGGCTACACCTTC.

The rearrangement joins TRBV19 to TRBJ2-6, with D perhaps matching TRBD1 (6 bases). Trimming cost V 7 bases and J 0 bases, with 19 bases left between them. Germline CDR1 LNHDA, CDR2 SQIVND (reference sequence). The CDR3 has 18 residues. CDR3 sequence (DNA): TGTGCCAGTAAGTTGAAGGACAGATCTTTCTCTGGGGCCAACGTCCTGACTTTC. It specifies CASKLKDRSFSGANVLTF.

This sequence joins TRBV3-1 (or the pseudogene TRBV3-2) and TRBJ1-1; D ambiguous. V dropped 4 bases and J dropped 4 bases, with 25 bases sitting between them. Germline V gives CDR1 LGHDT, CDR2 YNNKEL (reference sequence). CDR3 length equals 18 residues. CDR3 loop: CASSPYLTSISSGTEAFF. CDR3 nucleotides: TGTGCCAGCAGCCCCTACCTGACCTCTATCTCCTCAGGCACTGAAGCTTTCTTT.

Written as DNA, the CDR3 is TGTGCCAGCAGTTTAACAGGGAACTATGGCTACACCTTC. It is translated as CASSLTGNYGYTF. This chain joins TRBV28 and TRBJ1-2, with D possibly matching TRBD1 (6 bases). Trimming stripped 2 bases from V and 2 bases from J, with 6 bases between. CDR3 length: 13 residues. CDR1 is MDHEN and CDR2 is SYDVKM in the germline V gene.

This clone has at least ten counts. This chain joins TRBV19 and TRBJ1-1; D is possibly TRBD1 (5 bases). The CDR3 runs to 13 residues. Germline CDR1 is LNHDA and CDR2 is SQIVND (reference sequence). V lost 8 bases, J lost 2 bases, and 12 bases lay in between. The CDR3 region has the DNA TGTGCCAGTTCGGCGGGGGTAAACACTGAAGCTTTCTTT. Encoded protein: CASSAGVNTEAFF.

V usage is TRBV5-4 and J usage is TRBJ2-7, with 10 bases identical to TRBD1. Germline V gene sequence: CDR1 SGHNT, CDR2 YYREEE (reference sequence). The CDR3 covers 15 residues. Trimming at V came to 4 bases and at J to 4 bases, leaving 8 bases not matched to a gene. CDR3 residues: CASSLGTGVMYEQYF. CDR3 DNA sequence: TGTGCCAGCAGCCTCGGGACAGGGGTAATGTACGAGCAGTACTTC.

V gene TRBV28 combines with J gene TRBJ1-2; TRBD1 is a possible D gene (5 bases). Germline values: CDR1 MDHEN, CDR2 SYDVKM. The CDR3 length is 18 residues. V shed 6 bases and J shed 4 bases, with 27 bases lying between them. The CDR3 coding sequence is TGTGCCAGCAGCTTACCGTACCCCGGCAGGGCGGGAGGCTATGGCTACACCTTC. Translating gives CASSLPYPGRAGGYGYTF.

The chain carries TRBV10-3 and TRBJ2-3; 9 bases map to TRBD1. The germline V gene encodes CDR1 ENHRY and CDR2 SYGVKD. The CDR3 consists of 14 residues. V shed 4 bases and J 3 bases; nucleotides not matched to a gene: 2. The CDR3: CAISAGTGTDTQYF. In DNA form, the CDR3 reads TGTGCCATCAGTGCGGGGACAGGGACAGATACGCAGTATTTT.

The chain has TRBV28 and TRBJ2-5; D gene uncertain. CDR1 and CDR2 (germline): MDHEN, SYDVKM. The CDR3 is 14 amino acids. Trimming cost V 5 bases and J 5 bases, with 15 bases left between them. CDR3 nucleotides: TGTGCCAGCAGTCCGGGTCCCCTGATGGAGACCCAGTACTTC. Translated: CASSPGPLMETQYF.

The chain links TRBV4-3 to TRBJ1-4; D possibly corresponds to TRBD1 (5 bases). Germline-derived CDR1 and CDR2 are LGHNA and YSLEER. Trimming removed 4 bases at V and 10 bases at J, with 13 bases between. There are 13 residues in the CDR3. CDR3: CASSPWGEGKLFF. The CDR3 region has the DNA TGCGCCAGCAGCCCCTGGGGCGAAGGAAAACTGTTTTTT.

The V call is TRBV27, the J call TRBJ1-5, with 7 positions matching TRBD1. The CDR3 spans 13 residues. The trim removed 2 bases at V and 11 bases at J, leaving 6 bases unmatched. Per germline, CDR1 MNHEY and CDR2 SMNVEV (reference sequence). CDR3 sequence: CASSLDTGVTQHF. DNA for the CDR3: TGTGCCAGCAGTTTAGACACAGGGGTAACCCAGCATTTT.

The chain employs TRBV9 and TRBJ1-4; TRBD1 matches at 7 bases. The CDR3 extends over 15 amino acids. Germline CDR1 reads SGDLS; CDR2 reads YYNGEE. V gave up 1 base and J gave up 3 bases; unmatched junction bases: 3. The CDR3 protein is CASSVRTGANEKLFF. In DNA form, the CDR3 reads TGTGCCAGCAGCGTACGGACAGGTGCTAATGAAAAACTGTTTTTT.

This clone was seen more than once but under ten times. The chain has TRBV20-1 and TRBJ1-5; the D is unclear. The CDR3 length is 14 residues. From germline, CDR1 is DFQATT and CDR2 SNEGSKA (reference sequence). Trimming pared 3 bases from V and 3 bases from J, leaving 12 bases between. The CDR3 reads CSASDPVNNQPQHF. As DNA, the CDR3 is TGCAGTGCTAGTGATCCAGTTAACAATCAGCCCCAGCATTTT.

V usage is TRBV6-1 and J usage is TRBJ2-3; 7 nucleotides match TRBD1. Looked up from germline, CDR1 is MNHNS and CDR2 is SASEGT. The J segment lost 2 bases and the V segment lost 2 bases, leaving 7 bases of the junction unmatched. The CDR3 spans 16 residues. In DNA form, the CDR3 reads TGTGCCAGCAGTGAACCGACAGGGAGCCCCACAGATACGCAGTATTTT. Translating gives CASSEPTGSPTDTQYF.

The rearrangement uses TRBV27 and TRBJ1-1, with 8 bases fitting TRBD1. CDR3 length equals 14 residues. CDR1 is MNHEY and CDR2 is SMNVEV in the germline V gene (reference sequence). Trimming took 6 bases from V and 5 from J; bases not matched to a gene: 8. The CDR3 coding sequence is TGTGCCAGCAGCCCCGGACAGGGAAGAACTGAAGCTTTCTTT. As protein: CASSPGQGRTEAFF.

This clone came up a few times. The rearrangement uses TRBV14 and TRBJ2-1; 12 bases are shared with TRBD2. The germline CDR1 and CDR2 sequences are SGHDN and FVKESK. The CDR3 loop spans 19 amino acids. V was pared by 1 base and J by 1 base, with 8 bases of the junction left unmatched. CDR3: CASSQGLAGVPRSYNEQFF. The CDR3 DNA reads TGTGCCAGCAGCCAAGGACTAGCGGGAGTCCCTCGGTCCTACAATGAGCAGTTCTTC.

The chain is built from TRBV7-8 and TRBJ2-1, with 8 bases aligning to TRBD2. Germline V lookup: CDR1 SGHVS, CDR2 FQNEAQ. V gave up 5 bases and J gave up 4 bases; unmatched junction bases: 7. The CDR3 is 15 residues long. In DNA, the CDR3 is TGTGCCAGCAGCAATAGCGGGGCCCATTACAATGAGCAGTTCTTC. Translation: CASSNSGAHYNEQFF.

The CDR3 loop is CASSTMTPGGYNEQFF. For the CDR3, the DNA is TGTGCCAGCAGCACGATGACCCCCGGCGGGTACAATGAGCAGTTCTTC. The genes are TRBV11-2 and TRBJ2-1; TRBD2 is a possible D gene (5 bases). The V end lost 5 bases, the J end lost 4 bases, and 18 bases lay between the germline ends. The germline CDR1 and CDR2 sequences are SGHAT and FQNNGV. This CDR3 comprises 16 residues.

The chain's CDR3 is CASSGGGGYEQYF. The CDR3 nucleotides read TGCGCCAGCAGCGGTGGCGGGGGCTACGAGCAGTACTTC. The J gene is TRBJ2-7, the V gene TRBV5-1; TRBD2 matches at 7 bases. CDR3 length equals 13 residues. Looked up from germline, CDR1 is SGHRS and CDR2 is YFSETQ. The V and J ends lost 4 bases and 3 bases, in that order; junction bases with no gene match: 4.

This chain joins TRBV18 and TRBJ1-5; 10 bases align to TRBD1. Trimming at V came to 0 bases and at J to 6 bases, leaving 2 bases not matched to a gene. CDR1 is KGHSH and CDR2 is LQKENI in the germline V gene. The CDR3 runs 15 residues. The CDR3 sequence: CASSPPGTGAQPQHF. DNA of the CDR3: TGTGCCAGCTCACCACCAGGGACAGGGGCTCAGCCCCAGCATTTT.